This T cell receptor (beta chain) comes out of a study of cytomegalovirus exposure and HLA in healthy donors (dated by TCRdb to 2016 to 2017). Looking at the study overall: In an earlier analysis of under 600 of the donors, 276 Gb of sequence data and 117 million unique TCR beta sequences from approximately 180 million T cells were reported. The later analysis used no new phenotypic data to find candidate immune exposures, relying instead on TCR beta sequences and their occurrence across donors. A later genetic analysis used genome-wide SNP genotypes for about 65% of the roughly 700 donors, treating that subset as a discovery cohort. Besides the first cohort of around 670 subjects, a separate validation cohort made up of 95 to 150 different subjects was used. Roughly five DR-DQ haplotypes were handled as single units for association and clustering because linkage in the cohort was strong. The study was designed to test whether signatures of past pathogen exposure could be identified by cataloging public T cell receptors. In an earlier analysis of 587 of the donors, high-throughput TCR beta sequencing was used to judge whether each TCR beta V gene segment behaved as functional or pseudogenic. In a later analysis, previously published TCR beta repertoires from 666 donors were re-analyzed and high-resolution HLA genotyping was added so that TCR occurrence patterns could be studied. An early release that covered more than 550 HLA-typed donors contained about 290 gigabases of sequencing data and 65 million to 100 million unique TCR sequences. To predict cytomegalovirus infection status, the study brought together high-throughput TCR immunosequencing, statistical association of individual TCRs with disease status, and machine learning. Class I and class II HLA loci were covered by the typing at four-digit resolution. The study profiled the T cell repertoires of 550 to 700 subjects by immunosequencing and related them to cytomegalovirus serostatus. Typing coverage differed by locus: A, B, C, DRB1 and DQB1 were typed in about 620-630 donors, DQA1 in about 500, DPA1 in approximately 600, and DPB1 in approximately 450. All discovery cohort repertoires had been generated on a single sequencing platform. Among the roughly 430 genotyped donors, around 81% belonged to the genetic ancestry cluster associated with self-reported Caucasian donors. Alongside the repertoire data, information on donor age, sex, ethnicity and CMV serostatus was compiled. Among roughly 400 genotyped donors of the cohort, an average of roughly 230,000 unique TCR beta nucleotide sequences was sequenced per donor, of which about 18% were non-productive. Here is what the overall study found, with its caveats: Most TCR sequences were observed very rarely across donors, whereas some public TCRs were present in many individuals. The only immune exposure information available for the cohort was CMV serostatus. A further reported finding was that TCR beta sequences accurately predicted the HLA-A and HLA-B alleles for most subjects in the first cohort. A later analysis found that HLA-associated TCR beta chains were more clonally expanded and had lower generation probabilities than equally common non-associated chains. In an earlier analysis of fewer than 750 of the donors, most TCR beta V segments were observed in productive rearrangements about 87% or about 30% of the time, broadly matching IMGT annotations. In this cohort, only TCR beta chains were sequenced, and detectable features were limited by the absence of alpha or paired-chain data. According to the authors, the approach could potentially be generalized to other disease states and immunological phenotypes. In a later analysis, the rate of TCR association differed among HLA loci, with DRB1 alleles having the most associated TCRs and HLA-C alleles having the fewest. Assigning TCR associations to individual alleles was difficult when HLA alleles, especially DR and DQ, strongly co-occurred. The presence/absence analyses assumed that sequencing depth was roughly uniform across donors, and that assumption may not be true. In both the original and validation cohorts, the classifier was reported to diagnose cytomegalovirus status with high specificity and sensitivity. In the study, some 180 TCR beta chains were listed as associated with cytomegalovirus. Fewer than 20 rarely observed V segments, including chromosome 9 orphons, were excluded from the earlier analysis of just under 600 of the donors because counts were too low. A later genetic analysis associated a missense DCLRE1C variant with V-gene and J-gene trimming of TCR beta chains, and an independent cohort replicated the association. A later analysis reported that several top co-occurrence clusters appeared linked to parvovirus B19, influenza, CMV and Epstein-Barr virus. A cluster of highly shared sequence variants was judged likely to represent a technical artifact of the sequencing pipeline. Correlated functional status among segregating V segments might reflect linkage disequilibrium, but an unknown experimental factor could not be ruled out. Specific HLA alleles were associated with 18,000 or so TCR beta sequences at a false discovery rate of 0.05 in a later analysis. A later analysis found that most CMV-associated TCR beta chains appeared HLA-restricted, with HLA associations seemingly driven largely by CMV exposure. Three of the identified cytomegalovirus-associated TCR beta chains were confirmed in vitro to be specific for cytomegalovirus antigens. Because HLA typing was missing for some donors at each locus, association tests included only the typed subset. According to a later genetic analysis, donors in an Asian-associated ancestry cluster had fewer N-insertions in productive TCRs than the approximately 700-donor mean.

The receptor library was made with the immunoSEQ multiplex PCR assay. The multiplex PCR relied on a mix of 60 forward primers for TCR Vbeta segments and 13 reverse primers for TCR Jbeta segments. The CDR3 region of rearranged TCR beta genes was amplified from genomic DNA with a multiplex PCR assay. The Illumina HiSeq System was used to sequence the amplified TCR beta libraries as 87-base-pair reads. The paper's processing steps were these. A later analysis counted approximately 74 million unique TCR beta chains across the 550 to 750 repertoires, and some 11 million of these chains were shared by at least two donors. To remove PCR and sequencing errors, raw reads were error-corrected and collapsed into unique sequences using a nearest-neighbor algorithm that merged closely related sequences. V, D and J gene segments were assigned by aligning CDR3 sequences to IMGT reference sequences. Each retained sequence needed at least a six-nucleotide match to both a V gene segment and a J gene segment. Rearrangements were called productive when the CDR3 lacked stop codons and stayed in frame with V and J; all others were non-productive. CDR3 was defined according to IMGT convention as the region running from the second conserved V-encoded cysteine to the conserved J-encoded phenylalanine. The earlier analysis of some 540 of the donors excluded any sequence lacking an unambiguous match to a single V gene segment. In an earlier analysis of a few hundred of the donors, V segments were called functional above 56.7% productive rearrangements and were called segregating when the between-donor standard deviation exceeded 5%. A statistical classification framework was developed to diagnose cytomegalovirus status using the catalog of TCR beta chain sequences. V and J gene assignment, in a later analysis, came from comparing TCR nucleotide sequences with IMGT/GENE-DB human TR gene sequences. The TCRdist pipeline was used in a later analysis to assign CDR3 sequences and most-parsimonious VDJ recombination scenarios. A later analysis defined each TCR beta chain by its CDR3 amino acid sequence plus V-gene family, and excluded reads lacking a unique V-gene family. A later analysis removed roughly 590 highly shared, low-generation-probability nucleotide sequences to deal with suspected cross-contamination and a sequencing artifact. In a later analysis, a clonal expansion index for each public chain was calculated from normalized within-repertoire ranks of inferred template counts. In a later analysis, generation probabilities were computed using a VDJ recombination model fitted to out-of-frame rearrangements, and the results were checked against IGoR. Hypergeometric tests were used in a later analysis to score TCR-TCR, TCR-HLA and TCR-CMV co-occurrence, with a repertoire-size bias correction applied to the TCR pairs. To estimate false discovery rates, a later analysis permuted the HLA or CMV assignments 20 times. In a later analysis, co-occurring TCRs were grouped using DBSCAN, with TCRdist sequence similarity added in when clustering inside HLA-allele-positive subsets. Co-occurrence clustering excluded repertoires with fewer than 30,000 or more than 120,000 public chains, plus five with anomalous nucleotide sharing. As stored in TCRdb, this immuneACCESS dataset retains in-frame rearrangements with V and J assigned. A fraction of the clones does not appear; measured against another copy, unresolved V genes explain less than half of the discrepancy, and the remainder lacks a known reason. That table supplies the V and J calls and clone size; D and trimming were determined from the DNA. The sample table records 120,000 to 150,000 clones; approximately 88% of these occur just once. The top ten clones comprise 0.5% to 0.65% of the sample.

In total, just over 650 healthy bone marrow donors made up the cohort. All cohort members were sampled while nominally healthy, although unrecorded immune exposures were likely present. The donor was CMV seronegative and was included in the group of 352 seronegative cohort members. A peripheral blood sample was collected from each donor, and TCR beta sequencing was performed on peripheral blood mononuclear cells. Genomic DNA was extracted from the blood cell samples with the Qiagen DNeasy Blood Extraction Kit. With regard to this clone: Its antigen has not been determined. Nothing much larger sits one base from this clone, and base qualities are not available.

This TCR derives from a woman between 35 and 50 years old in good health and CMV-seronegative. The sequenced sample consisted of PBMCs.

The CDR3 reads as follows: CASSRSQGYPEAFF. The DNA sequence reads TGTGCCAGCAGCAGATCACAGGGGTACCCTGAAGCTTTCTTT. Recombination joined TRBV13 with TRBJ1-1, with 7 middle bases fitting TRBD1. Measured from the cysteine to the phenylalanine, the CDR3 is 14 residues long. The kept DNA is CDR3 alone, 42 bases in frame from the first base. According to the germline V gene (reference sequence), CDR1 reads PRHDT and CDR2 reads FYEKMQ. Trimming leaves V shorter by 5 bases and J shorter by 6 bases, with the junction holding 9 bases beyond the gene matches.